One sample yielded the 28 T cell receptor beta chains listed below, sequenced in a study of a mutant IDH1 vaccine in newly diagnosed glioma (dated by TCRdb to the early 2020s). Preparation of the library involved the immunoSEQ multiplex PCR assay. Entries here come from immuneACCESS through TCRdb and include only in-frame sequences with V and J called. Some clones fail to appear in such tables; in the studies checked, an unresolved V gene covers under half of the shortfall, and the cause of the remainder is unknown. Within this sample are about 36,000 clones, with around 75% of them counted one time only. The leading ten clones occupy 7.5% to 10% of the sample. These TCRs are of unknown antigen specificity. The sample's time point label is to be understood as: week 47, end of study. Each vaccine dose was 300 ug of a 20-mer mutant IDH1 peptide in Montanide, given subcutaneously with topical imiquimod.

This specimen consisted of PBMCs, obtained from a glioma patient whose treatment included an IDH1 peptide vaccine. The receptors originated from a man aged 40-50 years with glioma.

DNA for the CDR3: TGTGCCAGCAGTTACACGGGGGCCTTGAACACTGAAGCTTTCTTT. Translating it yields CASSYTGALNTEAFF. The chain uses TRBV6-5 and TRBJ1-1, with a weak D call TRBD1 (6 bases). Between the trimmed V and J ends, which lost 2 bases and 0 bases, there was a span of 10 bases. This CDR3 contains 15 residues. Germline CDR1 is MNHEY and CDR2 is SVGAGI.

This chain uses TRBV11-3 with TRBJ1-2, with unresolved D. CDR3 length: 13 amino acids. V was shortened by 10 bases and J by 3 bases, with 15 bases between the two germline ends. The germline V gene has CDR1 SGHNT and CDR2 YENEEA. The CDR3 DNA reads as TGTGCCATCAAAAAACCTCGTGACTATGGCTACACCTTC. Its protein product is CAIKKPRDYGYTF.

The chain employs TRBV25-1 and TRBJ2-1, with no clear D. The CDR3 has 16 amino acids. V lost 2 bases and J 0 bases, leaving 11 bases between the germline ends. CDR1 MGHDK and CDR2 SYGVNS come from the germline V gene. CDR3 nucleotide sequence: TGTGCCAGCAGTGAAGAACAGACAAGCTCCTACAATGAGCAGTTCTTC. It is translated as CASSEEQTSSYNEQFF.

This clone has only one observation. The chain links TRBV19 to TRBJ2-5; D remains ambiguous. V was cut by 3 bases and J by 5 bases, with 25 bases left in between. The CDR3 is 18 residues long. CDR1 is LNHDA, CDR2 SQIVND, per germline (reference sequence). Here the CDR3 reads CASSILLLTASASETQYF. Here the CDR3 DNA reads TGTGCCAGTAGTATTCTACTCCTCACGGCTTCGGCTAGTGAGACCCAGTACTTC.

A single count supports this clone. The CDR3: CASSLGSGGYNEQFF. The CDR3 DNA is TGTGCCAGCAGCCTCGGGTCGGGGGGCTACAATGAGCAGTTCTTC. V usage is TRBV7-6 and J usage is TRBJ2-1; 7 bases align to TRBD2. After removal of 5 bases from V and 3 bases from J, the junction contained 7 bases not matched to a gene. Germline lookup yields CDR1 SGHVS and CDR2 FNYEAQ. The CDR3 contains 15 residues.

The chain uses TRBV2 and TRBJ2-1; 12 bases align to TRBD2. The CDR3 loop spans 16 amino acids. The junction had 8 bases not matched to a gene; V was cut back by 4 bases and J by 7 bases. The germline CDR1 and CDR2 sequences are SNHLY and FYNNEI. The CDR3 spells CASSGLLAGGGNEQFF. CDR3 coding DNA: TGTGCCAGCAGTGGATTACTAGCGGGAGGTGGGAATGAGCAGTTCTTC.

This chain connects TRBV9 to TRBJ2-2, with D possibly being TRBD1 (7 bases). With 1 base removed from V and 4 bases from J, the gap between germline ends came to 11 bases. Germline CDR1 and CDR2: SGDLS and YYNGEE. The CDR3 is 15 amino acids. The CDR3 DNA sequence: TGTGCCAGCAGCGTAATCCAGGGGGGCACCGGGGAGCTGTTTTTT. Protein product: CASSVIQGGTGELFF.

The chain links TRBV10-3 to TRBJ2-1; unclear D gene. V was shortened by 1 base and J by 2 bases, with 12 bases between the two germline ends. The germline V gene encodes CDR1 ENHRY and CDR2 SYGVKD. CDR3 length equals 16 residues. CDR3 sequence: CAISEYSGYTYNEQFF. CDR3 nucleotide sequence: TGTGCCATCAGTGAGTATTCGGGTTATACCTACAATGAGCAGTTCTTC.

This chain uses TRBV20-1 with TRBJ2-7, with no clear D. The V end lost 3 bases, the J end lost 5 bases, and 8 bases lay between the germline ends. Germline V lookup: CDR1 DFQATT, CDR2 SNEGSKA (reference sequence). The CDR3 consists of 11 residues. CDR3 protein: CSASNPDEQYF. The CDR3 nucleotides read TGCAGTGCTAGTAACCCTGACGAGCAGTACTTC.

The V call is TRBV2, the J call TRBJ2-1; TRBD2 might be the D (5 bases). The CDR3 is made up of 13 amino acids. Trimming cost V 5 bases and J 7 bases, with 12 bases left between them. The germline gives CDR1 SNHLY, CDR2 FYNNEI. The CDR3 here is CASSRGELNEQFF. The CDR3 bases are TGTGCCAGCAGTCGGGGTGAACTAAATGAGCAGTTCTTC.

This clone was seen a handful of times. DNA for the CDR3: TGTGCCAGCAGTTACTCGAGACTAGCGGGAGGGTGGGAGCTGTTTTTT. This translates into CASSYSRLAGGWELFF. The chain links TRBV6-5 to TRBJ2-2; 14 nucleotides agree with TRBD2. This CDR3 is built from 16 residues. Germline assignment: CDR1 MNHEY and CDR2 SVGAGI. V lost 0 bases and J lost 9; bases outside the gene matches: 3.

V and J are TRBV7-9 and TRBJ1-5; D is possibly TRBD1 (5 bases). In germline, CDR1 is SEHNR, CDR2 FQNEAQ (reference sequence). The CDR3 extends over 14 amino acids. The V end lost 5 bases, the J end lost 5 bases, and 13 bases lay between the germline ends. The CDR3 reads CASSLGQADQPQHF. As DNA, the CDR3 is TGTGCCAGCAGCCTAGGACAAGCAGATCAGCCCCAGCATTTT.

V gene TRBV2 combines with J gene TRBJ1-1, with a possible D match to TRBD1 (5 bases). The germline V and J ends were trimmed by 5 bases and 0 bases, with 13 bases remaining between them. The CDR3 runs 15 residues. The germline V gene has CDR1 SNHLY and CDR2 FYNNEI. The CDR3 is CASSLMAGMNTEAFF. The CDR3 DNA follows: TGTGCCAGCAGTCTGATGGCAGGGATGAACACTGAAGCTTTCTTT.

The chain employs TRBV18 and TRBJ2-2; 10 positions agree with TRBD1. V was pared by 3 bases and J by 0 bases, with 1 base of the junction left unmatched. Germline assignment: CDR1 KGHSH and CDR2 LQKENI. The length of the CDR3 is 16 residues. DNA of the CDR3: TGTGCCAGCTCACCGGGACAGGGGACGAACACCGGGGAGCTGTTTTTT. Its translation is CASSPGQGTNTGELFF.

This chain links TRBV4-2 with TRBJ2-3, with 8 bases matching TRBD2. This CDR3 region has 16 residues. With 0 bases clipped from V and 1 base from J, the junction kept 3 bases outside the gene matches. CDR1 LGHNA and CDR2 YNFKEQ come from the germline V gene. The CDR3 bases are TGTGCCAGCAGCCAAGATCCGACTAGCGGCACAGATACGCAGTATTTT. Protein: CASSQDPTSGTDTQYF.

The rearrangement links TRBV5-4 to TRBJ2-7, with 8 positions matching TRBD1. The trim removed 4 bases at V and 5 bases at J, leaving 8 bases unmatched. This CDR3 comprises 14 residues. Per the germline V gene, CDR1 is SGHNT and CDR2 is YYREEE (reference sequence). The CDR3 here is CASSHDRGSNEQYF. The CDR3 DNA sequence: TGTGCCAGCAGCCATGACAGGGGTTCGAACGAGCAGTACTTC. Drawing the rest from reference TRBV5-4 and TRBJ2-7, the complete variable domain is ETGVTQSPTHLIKTRGQQVTLRCSSQSGHNTVSWYQQALGQGPQFIFQYYREEENGRGNFPPRFSGLQFPNYSSELNVNALELDDSALYLCASSHDRGSNEQYFGPGTRLTVT.

Relative to its sample, this clone is medium-sized. CDR3 sequence reads: CASSGGPGNTIYF. CDR3 nucleotides: TGTGCCAGCAGTGGGGGGCCTGGAAACACCATATATTTT. V usage is TRBV2 and J usage is TRBJ1-3, with D perhaps TRBD1 (6 bases). V lost 4 bases to trimming and J lost 2 bases, with 6 bases between them. The germline gives CDR1 SNHLY, CDR2 FYNNEI. The CDR3 is 13 residues long. Based on the CDR3 plus reference TRBV2 and TRBJ1-3, the full variable domain is EPEVTQTPSHQVTQMGQEVILRCVPISNHLYFYWYRQILGQKVEFLVSFYNNEISEKSEIFDDQFSVERPDGSNFTLKIRSTKLEDSAMYFCASSGGPGNTIYFGEGSWLTVV.

V gene TRBV27 combines with J gene TRBJ2-1, with D tentatively TRBD1 or TRBD2 (5 bases each). Germline-derived CDR1 and CDR2 are MNHEY and SMNVEV (reference sequence). The CDR3 totals 14 residues. V was pared by 7 bases and J by 8 bases, with 18 bases between. The CDR3 region is CASTARSRGDEQFF. In DNA form, the CDR3 reads TGTGCCAGCACCGCCCGTTCGAGGGGCGATGAGCAGTTCTTC.

The chain joins TRBV27 to TRBJ2-7, with TRBD1 matching over 8 bases. Looked up from germline, CDR1 is MNHEY and CDR2 is SMNVEV (reference sequence). J gave up 3 bases and V 5 bases, and 15 bases lay outside the gene matches. The CDR3 contains 17 residues. The CDR3 DNA reads TGTGCCAGCAGTCGCTATCCGCCGGGACAGGTTTACTACGAGCAGTACTTC. Amino acid sequence: CASSRYPPGQVYYEQYF.

The rearrangement uses TRBV19 and TRBJ1-2; D may be TRBD1 (5 bases). CDR1 LNHDA and CDR2 SQIVND come from the germline V gene (reference sequence). The CDR3 spans 17 residues. The V gene lost 2 bases and the J gene lost 6 bases, with 22 bases spanning the gap. The CDR3, as DNA: TGTGCCAGTAGTATATCTCGGGGGACCTCACATCTCCATGGCTACACCTTC. As protein: CASSISRGTSHLHGYTF.

The chain uses TRBV5-1 and TRBJ1-1, with TRBD1 identical over 9 bases. CDR1 is SGHRS, CDR2 YFSETQ, per germline. V lost 3 bases to trimming and J lost 1 base; unmatched junction nucleotides: 1. The CDR3 has 14 residues. The CDR3 protein is CASSWTGENTEAFF. The CDR3 DNA reads as TGCGCCAGCAGCTGGACAGGGGAGAACACTGAAGCTTTCTTT.

The rearrangement joins TRBV6-5 to TRBJ2-7; D is tentatively TRBD1 or TRBD2 (5 bases each). V gave up 0 bases and J gave up 6 bases, with 12 bases separating them. The germline gives CDR1 MNHEY, CDR2 SVGAGI. The CDR3 has 14 amino acids. CDR3 DNA sequence: TGTGCCAGCAGTTACTCGAATCGGGGACGCGAGCAGTACTTC. The encoded protein is CASSYSNRGREQYF.

V usage is TRBV29-1 and J usage is TRBJ1-1, with D unresolved. Germline V gene sequence: CDR1 SQVTM, CDR2 ANQGSEA. V was shortened by 8 bases and J by 4 bases, with 17 bases between the two germline ends. This CDR3 comprises 13 residues. This CDR3 reads CSLRWQLSTEAFF. The CDR3 DNA sequence: TGCAGCCTACGTTGGCAGTTAAGCACTGAAGCTTTCTTT.

The V gene is TRBV29-1, the J gene TRBJ2-7; the D gene is possibly TRBD1 (6 bases). Germline values: CDR1 SQVTM, CDR2 ANQGSEA. This CDR3 spans 12 amino acids. Trimming shortened V by 3 bases and J by 6 bases, and 12 bases separated the two germline ends. CDR3 sequence reads: CSVEGARGEQYV. The DNA of the CDR3 is TGCAGCGTTGAGGGGGCCAGGGGCGAGCAGTACGTC.

The chain links TRBV9 to TRBJ2-3, with 7 bases identical to TRBD2. The CDR3 has 16 amino acids. Germline CDR1 and CDR2: SGDLS and YYNGEE. V lost 1 base, J lost 6 bases, and 11 bases stayed unmatched. CDR3 nucleotide sequence: TGTGCCAGCAGCGTACAGGTAGCGGAGGGAGGGGATACGCAGTATTTT. This encodes CASSVQVAEGGDTQYF.

The chain employs TRBV4-1 and TRBJ2-3; D not certain. V lost 7 bases and J 1 base, leaving 15 bases between the germline ends. This CDR3 has 15 residues. Germline-derived CDR1 and CDR2 are MGHRA and YSYEKL. In DNA, the CDR3 is TGCGCCAGCAAGTTAGGTGGCGGAGGCACAGATACGCAGTATTTT. It is translated as CASKLGGGGTDTQYF.

The rearrangement uses TRBV4-2 and TRBJ2-5, with TRBD2 identical over 8 bases. The CDR3 length is 13 residues. Germline values: CDR1 LGHNA, CDR2 YNFKEQ. The trim removed 7 bases at V and 1 base at J, leaving 2 bases unmatched. The CDR3 nucleotides are TGTGCCAGCACGGGGGGGGGCCAAGAGACCCAGTACTTC. Protein: CASTGGGQETQYF.

This clone has just a few counts. This chain links TRBV5-1 with TRBJ1-1; D unresolved. V lost 6 bases and J 1 base, leaving 16 bases between the germline ends. The CDR3 sequence is 15 residues long. The V gene's germline CDR1 is SGHRS and CDR2 YFSETQ. The CDR3 DNA follows: TGCGCCAGCACCACGACGAGCGGGCCGAACACTGAAGCTTTCTTT. Amino acids: CASTTTSGPNTEAFF.